A selection of T cell receptor beta chains follows, all from one sample in a study of cytomegalovirus exposure and HLA in healthy donors. Only in-frame clones appear in the TCRdb table, and some are missing; sequencing was by immunoSEQ multiplex PCR. Seen here are 85,000 to 130,000 clones, 65% to 80% observed once, and the top ten hold 3.5% to 4%. The sequencing input was PBMCs. These receptors all stem from a man in his 60s in good health and CMV-seronegative. Both conserved end residues are part of each CDR3. Each record gives: J gene, V gene, CDR3 protein.

j_call: TRBJ1-3
v_call: TRBV5-4
cdr3_aa: CASSLDRESGNTIYF

j_call: TRBJ1-2
v_call: TRBV28
cdr3_aa: CASSRNYGYTF

j_call: TRBJ2-1
v_call: TRBV11-2
cdr3_aa: CASSLIPADSYNEQFF

j_call: TRBJ1-5
v_call: TRBV27
cdr3_aa: CASSLIGQGTSNQPQHF

j_call: TRBJ2-5
v_call: TRBV27
cdr3_aa: CASSPLAGTVGAQYF

j_call: TRBJ2-7
v_call: TRBV5-1
cdr3_aa: CASSLGVTSGGASYEQYF

j_call: TRBJ2-2
v_call: TRBV6-1
cdr3_aa: CASSVGRGNTGELFF

j_call: TRBJ2-3
v_call: TRBV6-4
cdr3_aa: CASAAQGLSTDTQYF

j_call: TRBJ1-1
v_call: TRBV2
cdr3_aa: CASRVEGRNTEAFF

j_call: TRBJ1-2
v_call: TRBV15
cdr3_aa: CATSRDLRQALKGYTF

j_call: TRBJ1-1
v_call: TRBV7-2
cdr3_aa: CASSSRRGNTEAFF

j_call: TRBJ1-2
v_call: TRBV7-2
cdr3_aa: CASSLYAGARLENGYTF

j_call: TRBJ2-5
v_call: TRBV6-1
cdr3_aa: CASSEASGSRETQYF

j_call: TRBJ2-1
v_call: TRBV7-3
cdr3_aa: CASSLNPTGTSSYNEQFF

j_call: TRBJ1-1
v_call: TRBV2
cdr3_aa: CASSAGGPNTEAFF

j_call: TRBJ2-5
v_call: TRBV4-3
cdr3_aa: CASSLKTQYF

j_call: TRBJ1-1
v_call: TRBV9
cdr3_aa: CASSAKRDRASDTEAFF

j_call: TRBJ1-2
v_call: TRBV13
cdr3_aa: CASSAFQLRYGYTF

j_call: TRBJ1-1
v_call: TRBV7-9
cdr3_aa: CASSLGAGRTEAFF

j_call: TRBJ1-1
v_call: TRBV11-3
cdr3_aa: CASSLEGNTEAFF

j_call: TRBJ2-2
v_call: TRBV7-9
cdr3_aa: CASSLRDRSTGELFF

j_call: TRBJ2-1
v_call: TRBV7-2
cdr3_aa: CASSFAVVQFF

j_call: TRBJ2-6
v_call: TRBV28
cdr3_aa: CASSVPGSSGANVLTF

j_call: TRBJ1-6
v_call: TRBV7-2
cdr3_aa: CASSLEGRGGTGSSPLHF

j_call: TRBJ2-5
v_call: TRBV2
cdr3_aa: CASNIQGSQETQYF

j_call: TRBJ1-4
v_call: TRBV28
cdr3_aa: CASRPQNEKLFF

j_call: TRBJ2-1
v_call: TRBV7-8
cdr3_aa: CASSLERGGGNEQFF

j_call: TRBJ2-7
v_call: TRBV6-5
cdr3_aa: CASSYSRDRAYEQYF

j_call: TRBJ1-3
v_call: TRBV5-1
cdr3_aa: CASSLSTGSGNTIYF

j_call: TRBJ2-7
v_call: TRBV28
cdr3_aa: CASSSPEGALTFYEQYF

j_call: TRBJ2-1
v_call: TRBV5-1
cdr3_aa: CASSFTTGTKYNEQFF

j_call: TRBJ2-5
v_call: TRBV5-1
cdr3_aa: CASSLGTGATWTQYF

j_call: TRBJ2-5
v_call: TRBV6-1
cdr3_aa: CASVPGREETQYF

j_call: TRBJ1-4
v_call: TRBV5-6
cdr3_aa: CASSRGQGAEKLFF

j_call: TRBJ1-2
v_call: TRBV14
cdr3_aa: CASSQNRGYGYTF

j_call: TRBJ1-6
v_call: TRBV7-2
cdr3_aa: CASSPGWTGGTSPLHF